What follows are 16 T cell receptor beta chains derived from one specimen sequenced in a study of blood T cell repertoires in COVID-19. Data came from immunoSEQ multiplex PCR; TCRdb stores just in-frame clones and leaves some out. Here the sample spans 400,000 to 450,000 clones, 75% to 90% being singletons. The material sequenced was PBMCs or T cells enriched from blood (not recorded which). The receptors come from a man aged 25 to 40 who had recovered from COVID-19.

Details on this clone: Different DNA sequences within this sample yield the same CDR3. V usage is TRBV28 and J usage is TRBJ1-2; D unresolved. The CDR3 totals 12 residues. CDR1 is MDHEN, CDR2 SYDVKM, per germline. V lost 5 bases and J lost 5, with 9 bases in between. DNA of the CDR3: TGTGCCAGCAGTCCCACAGATTATGGCTACACCTTC. Translated, it gives CASSPTDYGYTF.

This clone was counted a few times. The chain employs TRBV6-5 and TRBJ2-7; D is perhaps TRBD1 (6 bases). The CDR3 totals 14 residues. Trimming removed 4 bases from V and 7 bases from J, with 17 bases in between. Germline CDR1 reads MNHEY; CDR2 reads SVGAGI. In DNA, the CDR3 is TGTGCCAGCAGTTTTGTAGGGGGAACGGGGGAGCAGTACTTC. Translation gives CASSFVGGTGEQYF.

V is TRBV28 and J is TRBJ2-2; D is undetermined. The CDR3 covers 15 residues. Trimming cost V 3 bases and J 4 bases, with 12 bases left between them. Germline values: CDR1 MDHEN, CDR2 SYDVKM. CDR3 region: CASSFRLPGTGELFF. CDR3 sequence (DNA): TGTGCCAGCAGTTTTAGGCTCCCGGGCACCGGGGAGCTGTTTTTT.

The CDR3 loop reads CASSFSSGRYTGELFF. DNA of the CDR3: TGTGCCAGCAGTTTTTCTAGCGGGAGGTACACCGGGGAGCTGTTTTTT. This chain uses TRBV27 with TRBJ2-2; the match to TRBD2 covers 11 bases. CDR1 is MNHEY and CDR2 is SMNVEV in the germline V gene (reference sequence). The CDR3 totals 16 residues. Losses at the gene ends were 3 bases for V and 3 bases for J; bases not matched to a gene: 3.

The chain joins TRBV30 to TRBJ1-3; the D is unclear. V gave up 5 bases and J gave up 2 bases, with 10 bases separating them. The CDR3 runs 13 residues. CDR1 is GTSNPN and CDR2 is SVGIG in the germline V gene (reference sequence). CDR3 DNA: TGTGCCTGGGGCGCGGGGACTGGAAACACCATATATTTT. Translating gives CAWGAGTGNTIYF.

The rearrangement uses TRBV9 and TRBJ2-3, with TRBD1 identical over 9 bases. There are 14 residues in the CDR3. J was trimmed by 9 bases and V by 2 bases; bases with no gene match: 7. Looked up from germline, CDR1 is SGDLS and CDR2 is YYNGEE. The CDR3 region has the DNA TGTGCCAGCAGCGTCAGACAGGGGACAGGGACGCAGTATTTT. This gives the protein CASSVRQGTGTQYF.

V gene TRBV12-3 or TRBV12-4 combines with J gene TRBJ1-6; D is perhaps TRBD1 (6 bases). This CDR3 has 13 amino acids. V lost 6 bases, J lost 8 bases, and 11 bases lay in between. The chain's CDR3 is CASSAGTHSPLHF. CDR3 DNA: TGTGCCAGCAGCGCCGGGACACATTCACCCCTCCACTTT.

The chain recombines TRBV6-2 or TRBV6-3 with TRBJ1-5; D perhaps matches TRBD1 (6 bases). The germline V gene encodes CDR1 MNHEY and CDR2 SVGEGT. CDR3 length equals 14 residues. V shed 0 bases and J shed 5 bases, with 8 bases lying between them. The CDR3 nucleotides are TGTGCCAGCAGTTACTCAGGGGGGGATCAGCCCCAGCATTTT. This encodes CASSYSGGDQPQHF.

This clone was seen just once. This rearrangement joins TRBV28 to TRBJ2-1, with a possible D match to TRBD2 (5 bases). Trimming took 6 bases from V and 2 from J, leaving 20 bases between them. The CDR3 consists of 17 residues. Germline-derived CDR1 and CDR2 are MDHEN and SYDVKM. CDR3 nucleotides: TGTGCCAGCAGCCCCCCCTTTAGCGATTGGGCCTACAATGAGCAGTTCTTC. This encodes CASSPPFSDWAYNEQFF.

The chain is built from TRBV6-6 and TRBJ2-2; perhaps TRBD2 as D (5 bases). Germline assignment: CDR1 MNHNY and CDR2 SVGAGI (reference sequence). CDR3 length equals 13 residues. V lost 6 bases and J 5 bases, leaving 10 bases between the germline ends. The CDR3 spells CASRLGGTGELFF. CDR3 DNA sequence: TGTGCCAGCAGATTAGGCGGGACCGGGGAGCTGTTTTTT.

The V call is TRBV3-1 (or the pseudogene TRBV3-2), the J call TRBJ1-5, with D tentatively TRBD1 (5 bases). This CDR3 region has 14 residues. The germline CDR1 and CDR2 sequences are LGHDT and YNNKEL (reference sequence). V shed 7 bases and J shed 5 bases, with 15 bases lying between them. The CDR3: CASNQGGGDQPQHF. The CDR3 DNA reads as TGTGCCAGCAACCAGGGTGGAGGAGATCAGCCCCAGCATTTT.

This clone was counted only a few times. Written as DNA, the CDR3 is TGCGCCAGCAGCTTTCGGGACAGCCAGTTCTTC. It translates to CASSFRDSQFF. The chain combines TRBV5-1 with TRBJ2-1; 7 bases are a match to TRBD1. V gave up 2 bases and J gave up 13 bases; unmatched junction bases: 3. The CDR3 length is 11 residues. Germline CDR1 reads SGHRS; CDR2 reads YFSETQ.

This chain connects TRBV13 to TRBJ2-1; TRBD2 might be the D (5 bases). CDR3 length equals 13 residues. CDR1 is PRHDT and CDR2 is FYEKMQ in the germline V gene (reference sequence). The V and J ends lost 6 bases and 4 bases respectively, with 10 bases between them. In DNA, the CDR3 is TGTGCCAGCAGTCGACGGGGTTACAATGAGCAGTTCTTC. It yields the protein CASSRRGYNEQFF.

This rearrangement joins TRBV7-2 to TRBJ1-6; 12 bases are shared with TRBD1. The length of the CDR3 is 15 residues. J lost 8 bases, V lost 3 bases, and 2 bases had no gene match. Looked up from germline, CDR1 is SGHTA and CDR2 is FQGNSA. CDR3 sequence: CASSLGTGGYSPLHF. The CDR3, as DNA: TGTGCCAGCAGCTTGGGGACAGGGGGCTATTCACCCCTCCACTTT.

The chain carries TRBV10-3 and TRBJ2-3; D remains ambiguous. V lost 4 bases to trimming and J lost 2 bases, with 7 bases between them. Germline CDR1 reads ENHRY; CDR2 reads SYGVKD. The CDR3 consists of 13 residues. The CDR3 sequence is CAISVQYTDTQYF. The CDR3 DNA reads TGTGCCATCAGTGTACAGTACACAGATACGCAGTATTTT.

This chain connects TRBV4-2 to TRBJ2-2, with TRBD2 identical over 12 bases. From germline, CDR1 is LGHNA and CDR2 YNFKEQ. The CDR3 runs to 16 residues. V lost 4 bases, J lost 5 bases, and 5 bases stayed unmatched. The CDR3 DNA follows: TGTGCCAGCAGCCCTGGACTAGCGGGACAGACCGGGGAGCTGTTTTTT. Protein: CASSPGLAGQTGELFF.